This T cell receptor beta chain was captured by sequencing in a study of T cells in Graves' hyperthyroidism and ophthalmopathy. Details on this clonotype: What it binds is not known.

Findings and caveats of the study: A model of 13 V-J pairs discriminated ophthalmopathy from stable hyperthyroidism.

Researchers amplified the TCR beta CDR3 regions from RNA transcripts. RT-PCR in the first round (using the HTBI primer set) targeted the TCR CDR3. MiXCR, run by TCRdb on the multiplex PCR reads, gives a single entry per CDR3 protein. The sample lists hundreds of thousands of distinct CDR3 sequences; around 19% were seen once. J gave up 8 bases and V 5 bases, and 12 bases lay outside the gene matches. In germline, CDR1 is SGHTA, CDR2 FQGNSA. This CDR3 has 16 residues. The chain is built from TRBV7-2 and TRBJ1-4; 9 bases map to TRBD1. The source of this sequence is a woman aged 50 to 60 with Graves' hyperthyroidism that later progressed to Graves' ophthalmopathy. Sequenced input: blood. The CDR3 region has the DNA TGTGCCAGCAGCCCAGGCCCGGGACAGGGAAGAGAAAAACTGTTTTTT. As protein: CASSPGPGQGREKLFF.